The 18 T cell receptor beta chains below come from one sample, sequenced in a study of control samples from healthy donors and cancer patients. Only in-frame clones appear in the TCRdb table, and some are missing; sequencing was by immunoSEQ multiplex PCR. Of 40,000 or so clones listed, about 86% are singletons. The sequenced sample was PBMCs. These receptors originate from a woman aged 55-70 years with lung cancer.

In regard to this clone: This specimen includes other DNA sequences encoding the same CDR3. CDR3 nucleotide sequence: TGTGCCAGCAGCACACCCAACTATGGCTACACCTTC. Translated, it gives CASSTPNYGYTF. V is TRBV12-3 or TRBV12-4 and J is TRBJ1-2; no definite D call. CDR3 length equals 12 residues. V was cut by 6 bases and J by 2 bases, with 7 bases left in between.

This chain uses TRBV6-5 with TRBJ2-7; TRBD2 is a possible D gene (7 bases). The germline V and J ends were trimmed by 6 bases and 3 bases, with 18 bases remaining between them. The CDR3 spans 15 residues. CDR1 and CDR2 from the germline V gene are MNHEY and SVGAGI. The CDR3 reads CASSKLGGAHYEQYF. DNA for the CDR3: TGTGCCAGCAGCAAACTAGGGGGGGCCCACTACGAGCAGTACTTC.

The V and J genes are TRBV27 and TRBJ2-7, with 8 positions matching TRBD1. Unmatched junction bases numbered 9, after V lost 6 bases and J lost 5 bases. Looked up from germline, CDR1 is MNHEY and CDR2 is SMNVEV (reference sequence). The CDR3 consists of 14 residues. Here the CDR3 reads CASRGQAILHEQYF. The CDR3 DNA follows: TGTGCCAGCAGGGGACAGGCTATCCTCCACGAGCAGTACTTC.

The rearrangement links TRBV2 to TRBJ2-1; 7 nucleotides match TRBD2. This CDR3 spans 13 amino acids. The V gene end was trimmed by 6 bases and the J gene end by 3 bases; junction bases not matched to a gene: 2. CDR1 is SNHLY, CDR2 FYNNEI, per germline. The CDR3 nucleotides are TGTGCCAGCAGGCGGGGGTACTACAATGAGCAGTTCTTC. This encodes CASRRGYYNEQFF.

The chain joins TRBV7-6 to TRBJ1-2; the D is unclear. CDR1 and CDR2 (germline): SGHVS, FNYEAQ. This CDR3 spans 14 amino acids. Between the trimmed V and J ends, which lost 2 bases and 8 bases, there was a span of 15 bases. The CDR3 protein is CASSLTDVIGGYTF. The CDR3 DNA follows: TGTGCCAGCAGCTTAACCGATGTAATTGGGGGCTACACCTTC.

The genes are TRBV7-3 and TRBJ2-3; D tentatively fits TRBD1 or TRBD2 (5 bases each). The germline gives CDR1 SGHTA, CDR2 FQGTGA. V was cut by 2 bases and J by 4 bases, with 13 bases left in between. This CDR3 has 15 residues. CDR3 residues: CASSLGFLGADTQYF. CDR3 sequence (DNA): TGTGCCAGCAGCTTAGGTTTTTTGGGGGCAGATACGCAGTATTTT. The full variable domain, completed using reference TRBV7-3 and TRBJ2-3, is GAGVSQTPSNKVTEKGKYVELRCDPISGHTALYWYRQSLGQGPEFLIYFQGTGAADDSGLPNDRFFAVRPEGSVSTLKIQRTERGDSAVYLCASSLGFLGADTQYFGPGTRLTVL.

V gene TRBV3-1 (or the pseudogene TRBV3-2) combines with J gene TRBJ1-5, with D unclear. Trimming left V 4 bases short and J 2 bases short, with 6 bases between. CDR1 and CDR2 (germline): LGHDT, YNNKEL (reference sequence). This CDR3 has 13 amino acids. The CDR3 region is CASSPDGNQPQHF. The DNA of the CDR3 is TGTGCCAGCAGCCCCGACGGCAATCAGCCCCAGCATTTT.

V gene TRBV5-1 combines with J gene TRBJ2-3; a possible D gene is TRBD2 (6 bases). Trimming pared 2 bases from V and 6 bases from J, leaving 13 bases between. Germline assignment: CDR1 SGHRS and CDR2 YFSETQ. There are 14 residues in the CDR3. The CDR3 DNA reads as TGCGCCAGCAGCTTCGGTAACGGGGGTGATACGCAGTATTTT. Translation gives CASSFGNGGDTQYF.

The V and J genes are TRBV5-1 and TRBJ1-1; D is uncertain. The germline V and J ends were trimmed by 2 bases and 1 base, with 9 bases remaining between them. The length of the CDR3 is 14 residues. In germline, CDR1 is SGHRS, CDR2 YFSETQ. The CDR3: CASSFSTGNTEAFF. The CDR3 nucleotides are TGCGCCAGCAGCTTCTCCACTGGGAACACTGAAGCTTTCTTT.

The J gene is TRBJ2-7, the V gene TRBV7-9; tentative D call: TRBD1 (6 bases). Germline-derived CDR1 and CDR2 are SEHNR and FQNEAQ (reference sequence). The CDR3 covers 12 residues. V dropped 5 bases and J dropped 4 bases, with 9 bases sitting between them. The CDR3 region is CASSVTGYEQYF. The DNA of the CDR3 is TGTGCCAGCAGCGTGACAGGTTACGAGCAGTACTTC.

There are a few counts of this clone. Here the CDR3 DNA reads TGCGCCAGCAGCGTGGCAAGACAGGGAGACACCGGGGAGCTGTTTTTT. Its translation: CASSVARQGDTGELFF. The gene calls are TRBV5-1 and TRBJ2-2; 7 bases are shared with TRBD1. The CDR3 contains 16 residues. V trimming: 4 bases; J trimming: 3 bases; junction bases outside the gene matches: 9. Per the germline V gene, CDR1 is SGHRS and CDR2 is YFSETQ.

This chain uses TRBV5-1 with TRBJ1-4; perhaps TRBD1 as D (6 bases). The CDR3 sequence is 17 residues long. The germline V and J ends were trimmed by 4 bases and 2 bases, with 18 bases remaining between them. Germline V gene sequence: CDR1 SGHRS, CDR2 YFSETQ. The CDR3 DNA follows: TGCGCCAGCAGCGGCACGGACAGTAGCTCGACTAATGAAAAACTGTTTTTT. As protein: CASSGTDSSSTNEKLFF.

The table lists this clone with a few counts. The chain combines TRBV19 with TRBJ2-7; a possible D gene is TRBD1 (6 bases). The V and J ends lost 1 base and 4 bases respectively, with 14 bases between them. There are 15 residues in the CDR3. Germline CDR1 is LNHDA and CDR2 is SQIVND (reference sequence). CDR3 loop: CASSIVSGQPYEQYF. The CDR3 nucleotides are TGTGCCAGTAGTATAGTATCGGGACAACCGTACGAGCAGTACTTC. The full variable domain, its missing parts supplied by reference TRBV19 and TRBJ2-7, is DGGITQSPKYLFRKEGQNVTLSCEQNLNHDAMYWYRQDPGQGLRLIYYSQIVNDFQKGDIAEGYSVSREKKESFPLTVTSAQKNPTAFYLCASSIVSGQPYEQYFGPGTRLTVT.

The genes are TRBV11-2 and TRBJ1-1; D remains ambiguous. Germline V lookup: CDR1 SGHAT, CDR2 FQNNGV. The CDR3 spans 12 residues. The germline V and J ends were trimmed by 5 bases and 11 bases, with 15 bases remaining between them. The CDR3 bases are TGTGCCAGCAGCCTGCGCGCCGTCGACGCTTTCTTT. It yields the protein CASSLRAVDAFF.

The chain has TRBV19 and TRBJ2-6; 7 bases align to TRBD1. The CDR3 loop spans 16 amino acids. Trimming removed 1 base from V and 2 bases from J; junction bases left unmatched: 2. Germline V gene data show CDR1 as LNHDA and CDR2 as SQIVND (reference sequence). The CDR3 sequence is CASSIVQGAGANVLTF. CDR3 sequence (DNA): TGTGCCAGTAGTATAGTTCAGGGGGCTGGGGCCAACGTCCTGACTTTC.

The table lists this clone with a few counts. The chain recombines TRBV15 with TRBJ2-5, with 12 bases matching TRBD2. CDR3 length: 17 residues. Trimming at V came to 2 bases and at J to 5 bases, leaving 9 bases not matched to a gene. Germline V gives CDR1 LNHNV, CDR2 YYDKDF (reference sequence). The CDR3 DNA is TGTGCCACCAGCAGATCCCGGACTAGCGGGGCACGGGAGACCCAGTACTTC. Residues: CATSRSRTSGARETQYF.

The chain employs TRBV18 and TRBJ2-1; D is perhaps TRBD2 (6 bases). Germline-derived CDR1 and CDR2 are KGHSH and LQKENI. V was clipped by 6 bases and J by 1 base, with 13 bases between them. This CDR3 contains 15 residues. Written as DNA, the CDR3 is TGTGCCAGCTCTCCATTGGGGGGATCCTACAATGAGCAGTTCTTC. The encoded protein is CASSPLGGSYNEQFF.

The chain links TRBV6-5 to TRBJ2-5, with a tentative D call TRBD2 (6 bases). The germline V gene has CDR1 MNHEY and CDR2 SVGAGI. CDR3 length: 15 amino acids. V lost 7 bases and J 5 bases, leaving 20 bases between the germline ends. CDR3 DNA: TGTGCCAGCACCTTGGGAGGAGGGTCACGGGAGACCCAGTACTTC. This encodes CASTLGGGSRETQYF.